Following are 23 T cell receptor beta chains from one sample sequenced in a study of chemoradiotherapy in HPV16-positive cancers. Generated by immunoSEQ multiplex PCR, the TCRdb table keeps only in-frame clones and is missing some. The sample has approximately 58,000 clones, about 92% seen once. The sequenced sample was blood, obtained from a patient who underwent chemoradiotherapy. These receptors all come from a human donor with HPV-associated anogenital cancer.

The chain joins TRBV7-9 to TRBJ1-1, with a possible D match to TRBD1 (5 bases). This CDR3 is built from 15 residues. Trimming pared 3 bases from V and 7 bases from J, leaving 18 bases between. In germline, CDR1 is SEHNR, CDR2 FQNEAQ (reference sequence). CDR3 loop: CASSLDGTPGSEAFF. The CDR3 coding sequence is TGTGCCAGCAGCTTGGATGGGACCCCTGGGAGTGAAGCTTTCTTT.

This clone has only one observation. The CDR3 loop reads CASSAGLADNEQFF. CDR3 bases: TGTGCCAGCAGCGCCGGACTAGCGGACAATGAGCAGTTCTTC. The chain employs TRBV7-2 and TRBJ2-1; 10 bases agree with TRBD2. V was clipped by 5 bases and J by 5 bases; unmatched bases: 3. The CDR3 runs to 14 residues. Germline CDR1 reads SGHTA; CDR2 reads FQGNSA.

The rearrangement joins TRBV19 to TRBJ1-5; 9 nucleotides match TRBD1. The CDR3 length is 14 residues. V shed 6 bases and J 1 base; nucleotides not matched to a gene: 1. The germline gives CDR1 LNHDA, CDR2 SQIVND (reference sequence). CDR3 in amino acids: CASSGQGSNQPQHF. CDR3 bases: TGTGCCAGTAGCGGACAGGGGAGCAATCAGCCCCAGCATTTT.

The rearrangement uses TRBV5-1 and TRBJ1-6; D is uncertain. This CDR3 comprises 14 residues. CDR1 is SGHRS, CDR2 YFSETQ, per germline. V shed 4 bases and J shed 6 bases, with 11 bases lying between them. The CDR3 DNA is TGCGCCAGCAGCCCCGCACGACCTAATTCACCCCTCCACTTT. It codes for CASSPARPNSPLHF.

This clone came up once. Other DNA sequences in this sample translate to the same CDR3. V usage is TRBV5-4 and J usage is TRBJ2-3; D is uncertain. The V end was cut by 0 bases, the J end by 3 bases, with 5 bases between. This CDR3 is built from 13 residues. The germline gives CDR1 SGHNT, CDR2 YYREEE (reference sequence). CDR3 bases: TGTGCCAGCAGCTTGGTGGGGACAGATACGCAGTATTTT. Translation gives CASSLVGTDTQYF.

This chain uses TRBV18 with TRBJ2-1, with D possibly TRBD1 on 5 matching bases. Per germline, CDR1 KGHSH and CDR2 LQKENI. V lost 3 bases and J lost 2, with 11 bases in between. CDR3 length equals 15 residues. In DNA, the CDR3 is TGTGCCAGCTCACCCGGGCAGGACACCTACAATGAGCAGTTCTTC. Its translation is CASSPGQDTYNEQFF. Together with reference TRBV18 and TRBJ2-1, the CDR3 gives the full variable domain: NAGVMQNPRHLVRRRGQEARLRCSPMKGHSHVYWYRQLPEEGLKFMVYLQKENIIDESGMPKERFSAEFPKEGPSILRIQQVVRGDSAAYFCASSPGQDTYNEQFFGPGTRLTVL.

In its sample, this clone was seen once. V usage is TRBV30 and J usage is TRBJ1-4, with 7 bases that match TRBD1. V shed 1 base and J 8 bases; nucleotides not matched to a gene: 7. This CDR3 is 14 amino acids long. The V gene's germline CDR1 is GTSNPN and CDR2 SVGIG (reference sequence). CDR3 sequence reads: CAWSGGGMDEKLFF. CDR3 sequence (DNA): TGTGCCTGGAGTGGAGGGGGCATGGACGAAAAACTGTTTTTT.

The genes are TRBV2 and TRBJ2-5; 12 bases fit TRBD2. The CDR3 consists of 15 residues. After removal of 5 bases from V and 4 bases from J, the junction contained 5 bases not matched to a gene. Per the germline V gene, CDR1 is SNHLY and CDR2 is FYNNEI. The CDR3 protein is CASSLAGGPPETQYF. The CDR3, as DNA: TGTGCCAGCAGTCTAGCGGGGGGGCCCCCAGAGACCCAGTACTTC.

The rearrangement joins TRBV7-2 to TRBJ1-1; possibly TRBD1 for D (5 bases). The ends were cut back, 4 bases at V and 3 bases at J, with 15 bases in the middle. The CDR3 runs to 15 residues. Germline lookup yields CDR1 SGHTA and CDR2 FQGNSA. The CDR3 region is CASSSMSGRDTEAFF. The CDR3 nucleotides read TGTGCCAGCAGCTCGATGTCAGGGAGGGACACTGAAGCTTTCTTT.

With respect to this clone: Other nucleotide sequences from this sample produce the same CDR3. The chain carries TRBV5-1 and TRBJ1-1; 7 bases are shared with TRBD1. This CDR3 contains 13 residues. The germline V gene encodes CDR1 SGHRS and CDR2 YFSETQ. The junction had 2 bases not matched to a gene; V was cut back by 4 bases and J by 2 bases. CDR3 sequence (DNA): TGCGCCAGCAGCCTAGGGGGCAACACTGAAGCTTTCTTT. As protein: CASSLGGNTEAFF.

The chain joins TRBV4-3 to TRBJ2-1; D might be TRBD2 (7 bases). V was shortened by 5 bases and J by 10 bases, with 18 bases between the two germline ends. Per germline, CDR1 LGHNA and CDR2 YSLEER. The CDR3 totals 14 residues. The CDR3 is CASSSLGGAGEQFF. CDR3 DNA: TGCGCCAGCAGCTCCCTGGGGGGGGCGGGCGAGCAGTTCTTC.

The chain couples TRBV7-2 to TRBJ1-4; unclear D gene. Germline V gene data show CDR1 as SGHTA and CDR2 as FQGNSA. The length of the CDR3 is 14 residues. V was shortened by 0 bases and J by 4 bases, with 6 bases between the two germline ends. CDR3 loop: CASSLAGNNEKLFF. As DNA, the CDR3 is TGTGCCAGCAGCTTAGCGGGAAATAATGAAAAACTGTTTTTT. The variable domain in full, completed from reference TRBV7-2 and TRBJ1-4, reads GAGVSQSPSNKVTEKGKDVELRCDPISGHTALYWYRQSLGQGLEFLIYFQGNSAPDKSGLPSDRFSAERTGGSVSTLTIQRTQQEDSAVYLCASSLAGNNEKLFFGSGTQLSVL.

The J gene is TRBJ2-3, the V gene TRBV15, with D perhaps matching TRBD2 (6 bases). V lost 1 base to trimming and J lost 6 bases, with 11 bases between them. The CDR3 length is 14 residues. Germline CDR1 is LNHNV and CDR2 is YYDKDF (reference sequence). The CDR3 nucleotides read TGTGCCACCAGCAGAGCTCGGGAGAGGGATACGCAGTATTTT. This sequence encodes CATSRARERDTQYF.

This rearrangement joins TRBV4-1 to TRBJ1-5; D unresolved. The ends were cut back, 3 bases at V and 1 base at J, with 7 bases in the middle. The CDR3 is 14 amino acids. CDR1 and CDR2 from the germline V gene are MGHRA and YSYEKL. This chain's CDR3 is CASSQMDSNQPQHF. CDR3 nucleotides: TGCGCCAGCAGCCAGATGGACAGCAATCAGCCCCAGCATTTT.

In the case of this clone: The sample carries other DNA sequences with the same CDR3. This chain links TRBV18 with TRBJ1-6, with TRBD1 identical over 9 bases. V was pared by 2 bases and J by 8 bases, with 1 base of the junction left unmatched. The CDR3 spans 14 residues. Germline loops: CDR1 KGHSH, CDR2 LQKENI. CDR3 amino acids: CASSPTGGDSPLHF. CDR3 DNA sequence: TGTGCCAGCTCACCAACAGGGGGCGATTCACCCCTCCACTTT.

This chain links TRBV14 with TRBJ1-1, with D unresolved. Germline CDR1 SGHDN, CDR2 FVKESK. The CDR3 extends over 16 amino acids. V gave up 4 bases and J gave up 3 bases, with 18 bases separating them. CDR3 loop: CASSPPGARLYTEAFF. The CDR3 region has the DNA TGTGCCAGCAGCCCCCCCGGCGCCAGGCTCTACACTGAAGCTTTCTTT.

The chain carries TRBV6-5 and TRBJ2-7; D might be TRBD1 (6 bases). The CDR3 extends over 14 amino acids. Looked up from germline, CDR1 is MNHEY and CDR2 is SVGAGI. V was trimmed by 7 bases and J by 6 bases, leaving 19 bases between them. CDR3 in amino acids: CASNKQGRPAEQYF. The CDR3 DNA is TGTGCCAGCAACAAACAGGGACGACCCGCCGAGCAGTACTTC.

In DNA form, the CDR3 reads TGTGCCAGCAGCAAGGGATATAGCTTCTACGAGCAGTACTTC. This encodes CASSKGYSFYEQYF. The chain uses TRBV7-9 and TRBJ2-7, with no clear D. CDR1 and CDR2 (germline): SEHNR, FQNEAQ (reference sequence). V was cut by 5 bases and J by 3 bases, with 14 bases left in between. The CDR3 spans 14 residues.

Concerning this clone: One junction end does not reproduce the germline sequence, and a read error may be involved. V and J are TRBV29-1 and TRBJ2-7; 8 bases align to TRBD2. The CDR3 extends over 12 amino acids. Germline CDR1 reads SQVTM; CDR2 reads ANQGSEA. CDR3 in DNA: TGCAGCGTTTCGAGCGGGGGTTACGGGCAGTACTTC. Translated, it gives CSVSSGGYGQYF.

Only one count was recorded for this clone. CDR3: CASSLIGTSQYF. In DNA, the CDR3 is TGTGCCAGCAGTTTGATTGGAACATCGCAGTATTTT. The chain employs TRBV28 and TRBJ2-3; D is unclear. Germline CDR1 and CDR2: MDHEN and SYDVKM. Trimming removed 3 bases from V and 10 bases from J, with 11 bases in between. The CDR3 spans 12 residues.

The chain carries TRBV7-2 and TRBJ2-7, with D perhaps matching TRBD1 (5 bases). The CDR3 spans 14 residues. Germline CDR1 and CDR2: SGHTA and FQGNSA. The germline V and J ends were trimmed by 2 bases and 3 bases, with 11 bases remaining between them. The CDR3 DNA reads as TGTGCCAGCAGCTTAAACAGGTTTGGCTACGAGCAGTACTTC. Its protein product is CASSLNRFGYEQYF.

V and J are TRBV7-2 and TRBJ1-4; possible D gene TRBD1, 5 bases. The CDR3 sequence is 12 residues long. CDR1 SGHTA and CDR2 FQGNSA come from the germline V gene. V lost 4 bases and J lost 10, with 10 bases in between. The CDR3 sequence: CASSWGPGKLFF. Written as DNA, the CDR3 is TGTGCCAGCAGCTGGGGACCGGGAAAACTGTTTTTT.

V is TRBV19 and J is TRBJ2-3, with a possible D match to TRBD2 (5 bases). The CDR3 consists of 12 residues. Germline loops: CDR1 LNHDA, CDR2 SQIVND (reference sequence). Trimming cost V 4 bases and J 6 bases, with 8 bases left between them. The CDR3 here is CASSTRADTQYF. The CDR3 DNA reads TGTGCCAGTAGTACGAGGGCGGATACGCAGTATTTT.